This T cell receptor beta chain stems from a study of cytomegalovirus exposure and HLA in healthy donors. For this clone: What it binds is not known.

CDR3 length: 16 residues. Trimming cost V 0 bases and J 5 bases; bases outside gene matches: 7. Germline V gene lookup returns CDR1 MNHNS and CDR2 SASEGT. Whole-study findings and limits: Reports showed the classifier diagnosing cytomegalovirus status with high specificity and sensitivity. The authors confirmed in vitro that a few CMV-associated chains were specific for CMV antigens.

Method: immunoSEQ multiplex PCR; TCRdb's copy keeps in-frame clones and lacks some. Of about 130,000 clones listed, more than 95% are singletons. This receptor was obtained from a man aged 18 to 29 in good health and CMV-seronegative. The sample consisted of PBMCs. The gene calls are TRBV6-1 and TRBJ2-7; 10 nucleotides line up with TRBD2. This CDR3 is CASSEAQLAGAHEQYF. The CDR3 nucleotides read TGTGCCAGCAGTGAAGCTCAGCTAGCGGGAGCTCACGAGCAGTACTTC.